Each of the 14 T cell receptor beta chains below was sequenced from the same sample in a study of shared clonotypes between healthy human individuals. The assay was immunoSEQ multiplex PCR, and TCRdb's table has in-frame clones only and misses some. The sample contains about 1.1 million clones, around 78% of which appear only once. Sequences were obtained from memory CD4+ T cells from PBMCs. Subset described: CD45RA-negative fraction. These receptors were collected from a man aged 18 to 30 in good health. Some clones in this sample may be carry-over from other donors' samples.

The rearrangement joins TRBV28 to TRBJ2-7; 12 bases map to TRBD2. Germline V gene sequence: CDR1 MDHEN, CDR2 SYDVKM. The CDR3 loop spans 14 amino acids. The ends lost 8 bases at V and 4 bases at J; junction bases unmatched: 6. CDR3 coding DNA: TGTGCCAGCGAAGTGGGACTAGCGGGTTACGAGCAGTACTTC. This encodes CASEVGLAGYEQYF.

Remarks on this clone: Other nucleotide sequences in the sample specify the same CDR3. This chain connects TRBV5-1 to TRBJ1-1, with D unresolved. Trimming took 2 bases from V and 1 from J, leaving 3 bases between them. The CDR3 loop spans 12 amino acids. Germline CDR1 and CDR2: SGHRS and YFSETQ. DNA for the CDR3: TGCGCCAGCAGCTTCACGAACACTGAAGCTTTCTTT. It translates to CASSFTNTEAFF.

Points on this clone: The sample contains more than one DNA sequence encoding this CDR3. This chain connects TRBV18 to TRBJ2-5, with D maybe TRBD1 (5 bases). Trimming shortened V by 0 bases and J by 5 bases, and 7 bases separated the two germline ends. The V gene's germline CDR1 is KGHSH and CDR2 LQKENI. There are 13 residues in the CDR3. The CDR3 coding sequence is TGTGCCAGCTCACCACCGGGGCGGGAGACCCAGTACTTC. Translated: CASSPPGRETQYF.

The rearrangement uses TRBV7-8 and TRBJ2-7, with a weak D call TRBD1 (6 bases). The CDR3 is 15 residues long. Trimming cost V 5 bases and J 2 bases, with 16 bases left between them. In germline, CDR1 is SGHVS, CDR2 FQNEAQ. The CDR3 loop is CASSRATGGTYEQYF. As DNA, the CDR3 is TGTGCCAGCAGCCGGGCGACAGGAGGAACCTACGAGCAGTACTTC.

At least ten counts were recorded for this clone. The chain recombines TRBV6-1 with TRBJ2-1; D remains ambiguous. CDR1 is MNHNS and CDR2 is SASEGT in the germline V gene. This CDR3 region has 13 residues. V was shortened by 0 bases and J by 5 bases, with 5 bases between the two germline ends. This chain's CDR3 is CASSEALHNEQFF. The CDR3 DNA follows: TGTGCCAGCAGTGAAGCGTTGCACAATGAGCAGTTCTTC.

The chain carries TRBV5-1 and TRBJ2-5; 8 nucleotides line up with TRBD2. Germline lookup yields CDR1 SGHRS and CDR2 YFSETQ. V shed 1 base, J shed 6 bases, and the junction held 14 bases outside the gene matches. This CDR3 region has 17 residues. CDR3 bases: TGCGCCAGCAGCTTGTCCCTTAGTACGGGAGGGCGAAAGACCCAGTACTTC. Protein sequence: CASSLSLSTGGRKTQYF. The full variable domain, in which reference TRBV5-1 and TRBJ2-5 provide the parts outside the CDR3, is KAGVTQTPRYLIKTRGQQVTLSCSPISGHRSVSWYQQTPGQGLQFLFEYFSETQRNKGNFPGRFSGRQFSNSRSEMNVSTLELGDSALYLCASSLSLSTGGRKTQYFGPGTRLLVL.

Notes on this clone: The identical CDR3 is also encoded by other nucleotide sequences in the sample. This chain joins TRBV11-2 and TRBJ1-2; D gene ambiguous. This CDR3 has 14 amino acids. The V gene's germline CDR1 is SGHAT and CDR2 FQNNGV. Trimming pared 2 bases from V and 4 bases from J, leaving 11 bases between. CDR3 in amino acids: CASSLTAGFYGYTF. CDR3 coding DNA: TGTGCCAGCAGCTTAACGGCTGGGTTCTATGGCTACACCTTC.

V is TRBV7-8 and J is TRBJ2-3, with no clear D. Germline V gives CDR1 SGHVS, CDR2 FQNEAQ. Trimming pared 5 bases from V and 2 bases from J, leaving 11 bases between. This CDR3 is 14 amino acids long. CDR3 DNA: TGTGCCAGCAGCCCCGTGAGTTCCACAGATACGCAGTATTTT. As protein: CASSPVSSTDTQYF.

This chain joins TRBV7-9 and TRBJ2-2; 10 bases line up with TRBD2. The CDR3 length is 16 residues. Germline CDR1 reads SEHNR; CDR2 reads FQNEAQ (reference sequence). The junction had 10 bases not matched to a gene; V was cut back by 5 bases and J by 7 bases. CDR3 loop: CASSLLAGVPGGELFF. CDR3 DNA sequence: TGTGCCAGCAGCCTCCTAGCGGGAGTCCCAGGCGGGGAGCTGTTTTTT.

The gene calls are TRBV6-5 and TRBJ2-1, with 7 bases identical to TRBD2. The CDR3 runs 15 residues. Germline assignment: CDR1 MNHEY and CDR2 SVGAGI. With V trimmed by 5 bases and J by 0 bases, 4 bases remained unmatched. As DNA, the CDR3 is TGTGCCAGCAGTCGCGCTAGCGGCTCCTACAATGAGCAGTTCTTC. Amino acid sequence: CASSRASGSYNEQFF.

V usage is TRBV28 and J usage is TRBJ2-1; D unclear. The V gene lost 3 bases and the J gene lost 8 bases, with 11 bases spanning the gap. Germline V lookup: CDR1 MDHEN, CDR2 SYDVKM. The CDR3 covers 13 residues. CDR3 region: CASSLASGDEQFF. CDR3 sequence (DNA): TGTGCCAGCAGTTTGGCTAGTGGGGATGAGCAGTTCTTC. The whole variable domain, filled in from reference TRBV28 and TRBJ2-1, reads DVKVTQSSRYLVKRTGEKVFLECVQDMDHENMFWYRQDPGLGLRLIYFSYDVKMKEKGDIPEGYSVSREKKERFSLILESASTNQTSMYLCASSLASGDEQFFGPGTRLTVL.

CDR3 amino acids: CASSQQQGTIEKLFF. Written as DNA, the CDR3 is TGTGCCAGCTCACAACAACAGGGGACGATTGAAAAACTGTTTTTT. The chain combines TRBV18 with TRBJ1-4; 7 positions agree with TRBD1. The CDR3 is 15 amino acids. Germline CDR1 KGHSH, CDR2 LQKENI. The J segment lost 7 bases and the V segment lost 4 bases, leaving 9 bases of the junction unmatched.

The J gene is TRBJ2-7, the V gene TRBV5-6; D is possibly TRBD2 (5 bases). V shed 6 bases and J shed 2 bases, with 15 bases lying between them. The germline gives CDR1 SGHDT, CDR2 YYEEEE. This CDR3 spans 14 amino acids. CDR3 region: CASTFLRAAYEQYF. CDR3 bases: TGTGCCAGCACCTTCTTGAGGGCGGCCTACGAGCAGTACTTC.

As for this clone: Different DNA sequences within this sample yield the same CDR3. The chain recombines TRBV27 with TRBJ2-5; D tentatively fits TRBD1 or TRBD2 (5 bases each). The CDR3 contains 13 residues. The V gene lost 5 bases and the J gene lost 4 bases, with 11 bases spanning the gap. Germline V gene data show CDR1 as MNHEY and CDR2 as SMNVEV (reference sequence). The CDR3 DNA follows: TGTGCCAGCAGTCCCGGGACGGGAGAGACCCAGTACTTC. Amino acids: CASSPGTGETQYF.